This T cell receptor (beta chain) was retrieved from a study of cytomegalovirus exposure and HLA in healthy donors (TCRdb year 2017). For the study in its entirety: An earlier analysis of some 550 of the donors reported about 290 Gb of sequence data and 117 million unique TCR beta sequences from about 179 million T cells. Around 300 gigabases of sequencing data and approximately 84 million unique TCR sequences were included in an early release covering 500 to 750 HLA-typed donors. Among the approximately 430 genotyped donors, approximately 81% belonged to the genetic ancestry cluster associated with self-reported Caucasian donors. The study was designed to test whether signatures of past pathogen exposure could be identified by cataloging public T cell receptors. The study used immunosequencing to profile the T cell repertoires of hundreds of subjects and linked those repertoires to cytomegalovirus serostatus. In addition to the first cohort of 666 subjects, a separate validation cohort of some 120 different subjects was used. To predict cytomegalovirus infection status, the study brought together high-throughput TCR immunosequencing, statistical association of individual TCRs with disease status, and machine learning. A later analysis re-analyzed previously published TCR beta repertoires from 550 to 700 donors and added high-resolution HLA genotyping to study TCR occurrence patterns. Rather than using new phenotypic data, the later analysis identified candidate immune exposures from TCR beta sequences and from how often those sequences occurred across donors. In an earlier analysis of 587 of the donors, high-throughput TCR beta sequencing was used to judge whether each TCR beta V gene segment behaved as functional or pseudogenic. Donor age, sex, ethnicity and CMV serostatus were compiled together with the repertoire data. In a later genetic analysis, genome-wide SNP genotypes for about three fifths of the roughly 670 donors were used, and that subset was treated as a discovery cohort. Every repertoire in the discovery cohort had been generated on one and the same sequencing platform. Both class I and class II loci were covered by HLA typing, at four-digit resolution. Typing coverage varied by locus: roughly 629-640 donors for A, B, C, DRB1 and DQB1; roughly 510 for DQA1; about 590 for DPA1; approximately 450 for DPB1. Several DR-DQ haplotypes were handled as single units for association and clustering because linkage in the cohort was strong. On average, approximately 250,000 unique TCR beta nucleotide sequences were sequenced per donor among some 430 genotyped donors of the cohort, with about 19% of those sequences being non-productive.

Note on this clone: The clone's antigen remains unknown. No base qualities exist here, and no much larger clone lies one base off it.

In total, over 600 healthy bone marrow donors made up the cohort. Cohort members were all nominally healthy when sampled, although unrecorded immune exposures were likely present. The donor tested CMV seropositive, placing the donor among the 289 seropositive members of the cohort. A peripheral blood sample was provided by each donor, and peripheral blood mononuclear cells were used for TCR beta sequencing. Genomic DNA extraction from the blood cell samples was performed with the Qiagen DNeasy Blood Extraction Kit. The protocol used for the library was the immunoSEQ multiplex PCR assay. For the multiplex PCR, a mixture combining 60 forward primers for TCR Vbeta segments and 13 reverse primers for TCR Jbeta segments was used. The CDR3 region of rearranged TCR beta genes was amplified from genomic DNA by a multiplex PCR assay. The Illumina HiSeq System was used to sequence the amplified TCR beta libraries as 87-base-pair reads. From the authors' description of their analysis: A later analysis counted 65 million to 90 million unique TCR beta chains across the 650 to 800 repertoires, and some 12 million of these chains were shared by at least two donors. A nearest-neighbor algorithm error-corrected the raw reads and collapsed the reads into unique sequences, merging closely related sequences to remove PCR and sequencing errors. CDR3 sequences were aligned to IMGT reference sequences to assign V, D and J gene segments. For a sequence to be retained, a match of at least six nucleotides was required to both a V gene segment and a J gene segment. Rearrangements were called productive when the CDR3 lacked stop codons and stayed in frame with V and J; all others were non-productive. Following IMGT convention, CDR3 was defined as the stretch from the second conserved V-encoded cysteine to the conserved J-encoded phenylalanine. Sequences without an unambiguous match to a single V gene segment were excluded from the earlier analysis of about 630 of the donors. In an earlier analysis of about 590 of the donors, a V segment was called functional when productive rearrangements were above 56.7%, and segregating when the standard deviation between donors exceeded 5%. To diagnose cytomegalovirus status from the catalog of TCR beta chain sequences, a statistical classification framework was built. V and J gene assignment, in a later analysis, came from comparing TCR nucleotide sequences with IMGT/GENE-DB human TR gene sequences. Using the TCRdist pipeline, a later analysis assigned CDR3 sequences along with most-parsimonious VDJ recombination scenarios. A later analysis defined each TCR beta chain by its CDR3 amino acid sequence plus V-gene family, and excluded reads lacking a unique V-gene family. A later analysis removed roughly 590 highly shared, low-generation-probability nucleotide sequences to deal with suspected cross-contamination and a sequencing artifact. For each public chain, a later analysis derived a clonal expansion index from normalized ranks of inferred template counts within each repertoire. Generation probabilities in a later analysis came from a VDJ recombination model fitted to out-of-frame rearrangements, and those results were checked against IGoR. In a later analysis, TCR-TCR, TCR-HLA and TCR-CMV co-occurrence was scored with hypergeometric tests, and a repertoire-size bias correction was applied to TCR pairs. In a later analysis, false discovery rates were estimated by permuting HLA or CMV assignments 20 times. A later analysis grouped co-occurring TCRs with DBSCAN, adding TCRdist sequence similarity when clustering within HLA-allele-positive subsets. Repertoires with fewer than 30,000 or more than 120,000 public chains were left out of co-occurrence clustering, as were four to six repertoires with anomalous nucleotide sharing. Entries here come from immuneACCESS through TCRdb and include only in-frame sequences with V and J called. Some clones fail to appear in such tables; in the studies checked, an unresolved V gene covers under half of the shortfall, and the cause of the remainder is unknown. Clone size and the V and J calls come from that table; the DNA yielded D and trimming. A total of approximately 120,000 clones appear in this sample, 74% of them only once. Clones ranked in the top ten supply around 3.9% of the sample.

Results and caveats for the whole study, not just this receptor: In a later genetic analysis, fewer N-insertions in productive TCRs were reported among donors in an Asian-associated ancestry cluster than the roughly 700-donor mean. The classifier was reported to diagnose cytomegalovirus status with high specificity and sensitivity in both the original and validation cohorts. A total of 164 TCR beta chains were listed by the study as associated with cytomegalovirus. According to a later analysis, TCR association rates differed among HLA loci, with DRB1 alleles showing the most associated TCRs and HLA-C alleles showing the fewest. A further reported finding was that TCR beta sequences accurately predicted the HLA-A and HLA-B alleles for most subjects in the first cohort. In a later analysis, most CMV-associated TCR beta chains were found to appear HLA-restricted, with HLA associations seemingly driven largely by CMV exposure. The earlier analysis of 450 to 700 of the donors excluded roughly 17 rarely observed V segments, including chromosome 9 orphons, because counts were too low. Most TCR sequences were seen in very few donors, while some public TCRs were found in many individuals. Sequencing depth was assumed to be roughly uniform across donors in the presence/absence analyses, though that assumption may not hold. At a false discovery rate of 0.05, a later analysis linked some 18,000 TCR beta sequences to specific HLA alleles. It was suggested by the authors that the approach could potentially be generalized to other disease states and immunological phenotypes. Linkage disequilibrium might explain the correlated functional status among segregating V segments, but an unknown experimental factor could not be ruled out. Immune exposure information for the cohort was limited to CMV serostatus. Several of the top co-occurrence clusters appeared to be linked to parvovirus B19, influenza, CMV and Epstein-Barr virus, according to a later analysis. Strong co-occurrence of HLA alleles, especially DR and DQ, made assigning TCR associations to individual alleles difficult. In a later genetic analysis, a missense DCLRE1C variant was associated with V-gene and J-gene trimming of TCR beta chains, and the association was replicated in an independent cohort. Broadly in line with IMGT annotations, most TCR beta V segments showed up in productive rearrangements about 87% or about 30% of the time in an earlier analysis of about 500 of the donors. In vitro tests confirmed that three of the cytomegalovirus-associated TCR beta chains recognize cytomegalovirus antigens. A cluster of highly shared sequence variants was judged likely to represent a technical artifact of the sequencing pipeline. In a later analysis, HLA-associated TCR beta chains showed more clonal expansion and lower generation probabilities than non-associated chains that were equally common. The cohort was sequenced for TCR beta chains only, and without alpha or paired-chain data the features that could be detected were limited. Because some donors lacked HLA typing at each locus, the association tests relied only on the typed subset.

The specimen was PBMCs. This sequence originates from a woman between 50 and 59 years old in good health and CMV-seropositive.

The sequenced DNA is TGTGCCAGCAGACCTCAAGGTTGGAGTGAAAAACTGTTTTTT. The translation is CASRPQGWSEKLFF. This receptor chain uses TRBV6-1 and TRBJ1-4, with the D gene call left open. The germline V gene encodes CDR1 MNHNS and CDR2 SASEGT. V gives up 6 bases and J gives up 7 bases, and the segment between their germline ends measures 15 bases. From its cysteine to its phenylalanine, the CDR3 spans 14 amino acids. Only the CDR3 part of the read is kept: 42 bases, read in frame from the first base.